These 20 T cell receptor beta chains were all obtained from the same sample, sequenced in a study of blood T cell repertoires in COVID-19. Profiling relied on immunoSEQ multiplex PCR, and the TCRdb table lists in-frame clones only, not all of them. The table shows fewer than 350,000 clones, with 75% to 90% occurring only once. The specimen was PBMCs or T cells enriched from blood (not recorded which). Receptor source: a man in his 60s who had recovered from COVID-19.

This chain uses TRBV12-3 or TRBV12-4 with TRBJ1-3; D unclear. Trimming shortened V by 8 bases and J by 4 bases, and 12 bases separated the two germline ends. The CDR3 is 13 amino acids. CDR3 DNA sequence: TGTGCCAGCCACTCGGGGTTAGGAAACACCATATATTTT. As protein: CASHSGLGNTIYF.

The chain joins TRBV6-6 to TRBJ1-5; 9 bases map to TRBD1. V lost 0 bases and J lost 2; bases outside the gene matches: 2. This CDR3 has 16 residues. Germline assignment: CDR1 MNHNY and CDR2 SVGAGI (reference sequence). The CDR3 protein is CASSYSGDRGNQPQHF. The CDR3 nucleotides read TGTGCCAGCAGTTACTCGGGGGACAGGGGCAATCAGCCCCAGCATTTT.

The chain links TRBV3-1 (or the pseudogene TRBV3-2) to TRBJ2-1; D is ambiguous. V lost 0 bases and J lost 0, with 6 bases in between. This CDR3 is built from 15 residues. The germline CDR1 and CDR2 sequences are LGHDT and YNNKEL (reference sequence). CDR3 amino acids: CASSQETVSYNEQFF. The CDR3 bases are TGTGCCAGCAGCCAAGAAACAGTCTCCTACAATGAGCAGTTCTTC.

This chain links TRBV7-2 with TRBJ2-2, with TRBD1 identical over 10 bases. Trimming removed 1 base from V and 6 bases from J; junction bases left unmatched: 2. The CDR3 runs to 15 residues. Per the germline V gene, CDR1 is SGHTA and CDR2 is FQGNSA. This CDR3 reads CASSLGQGAAGELFF. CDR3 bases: TGTGCCAGCAGCTTAGGACAGGGGGCGGCCGGGGAGCTGTTTTTT.

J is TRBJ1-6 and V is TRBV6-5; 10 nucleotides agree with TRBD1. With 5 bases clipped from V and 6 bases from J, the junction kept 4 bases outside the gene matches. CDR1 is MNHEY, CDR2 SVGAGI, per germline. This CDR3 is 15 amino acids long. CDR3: CASSPGQGFNSPLHF. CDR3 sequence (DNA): TGTGCCAGCAGTCCGGGACAGGGGTTTAATTCACCCCTCCACTTT.

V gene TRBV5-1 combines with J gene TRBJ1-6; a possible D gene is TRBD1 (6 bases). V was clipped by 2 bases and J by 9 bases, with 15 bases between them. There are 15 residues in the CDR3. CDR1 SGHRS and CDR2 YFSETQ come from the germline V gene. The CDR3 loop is CASSFGQGRGSPLHF. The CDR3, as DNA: TGCGCCAGCAGCTTTGGGCAAGGCAGGGGTTCACCCCTCCACTTT.

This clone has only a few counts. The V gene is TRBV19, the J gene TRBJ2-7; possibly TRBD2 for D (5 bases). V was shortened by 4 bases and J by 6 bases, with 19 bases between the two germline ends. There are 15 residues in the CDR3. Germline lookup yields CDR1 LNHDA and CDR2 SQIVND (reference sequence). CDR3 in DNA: TGTGCCAGTAGTACGCTAGCTGGTCCGTCGGGCGAGCAGTACTTC. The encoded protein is CASSTLAGPSGEQYF.

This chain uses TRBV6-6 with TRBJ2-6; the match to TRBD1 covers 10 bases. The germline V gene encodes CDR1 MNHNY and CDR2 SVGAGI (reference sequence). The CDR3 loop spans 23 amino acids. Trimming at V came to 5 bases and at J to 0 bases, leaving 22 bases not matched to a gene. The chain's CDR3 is CASSLLSKMVWDRGRSGANVLTF. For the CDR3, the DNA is TGTGCCAGCAGTCTATTGTCAAAGATGGTGTGGGACAGGGGCCGCTCTGGGGCCAACGTCCTGACTTTC.

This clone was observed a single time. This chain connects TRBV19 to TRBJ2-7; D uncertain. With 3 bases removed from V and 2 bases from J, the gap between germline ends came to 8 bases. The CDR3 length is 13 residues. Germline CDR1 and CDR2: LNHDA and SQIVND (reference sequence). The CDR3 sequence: CASSMAQTYEQYF. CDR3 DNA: TGTGCCAGTAGTATGGCCCAGACCTACGAGCAGTACTTC.

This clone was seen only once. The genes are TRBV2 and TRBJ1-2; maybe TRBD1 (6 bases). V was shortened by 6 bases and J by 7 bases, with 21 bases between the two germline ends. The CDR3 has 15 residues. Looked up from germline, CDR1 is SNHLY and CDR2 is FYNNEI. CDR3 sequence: CASSPPDSPAIGYTF. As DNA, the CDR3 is TGTGCCAGCAGCCCACCGGACAGCCCGGCGATTGGCTACACCTTC.

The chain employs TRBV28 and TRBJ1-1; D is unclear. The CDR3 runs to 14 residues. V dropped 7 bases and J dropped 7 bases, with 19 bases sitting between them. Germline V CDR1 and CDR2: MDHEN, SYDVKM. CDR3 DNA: TGTGCCAGCAACCGCCCGGGGTCCGGTAGTGAAGCTTTCTTT. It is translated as CASNRPGSGSEAFF.

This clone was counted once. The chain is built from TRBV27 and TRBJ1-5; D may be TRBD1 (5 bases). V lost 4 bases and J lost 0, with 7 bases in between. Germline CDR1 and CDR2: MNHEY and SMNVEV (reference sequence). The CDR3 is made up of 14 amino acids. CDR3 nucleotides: TGTGCCAGCAGTTCCAGGGATAGCAATCAGCCCCAGCATTTT. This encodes CASSSRDSNQPQHF.

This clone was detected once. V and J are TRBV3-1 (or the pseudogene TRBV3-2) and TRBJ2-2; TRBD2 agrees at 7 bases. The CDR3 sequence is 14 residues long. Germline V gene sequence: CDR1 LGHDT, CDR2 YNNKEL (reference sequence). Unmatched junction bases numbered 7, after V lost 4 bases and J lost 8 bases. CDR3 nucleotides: TGTGCCAGCAGCCGCCTTACTAGCGAGGGGGAGCTGTTTTTT. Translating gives CASSRLTSEGELFF.

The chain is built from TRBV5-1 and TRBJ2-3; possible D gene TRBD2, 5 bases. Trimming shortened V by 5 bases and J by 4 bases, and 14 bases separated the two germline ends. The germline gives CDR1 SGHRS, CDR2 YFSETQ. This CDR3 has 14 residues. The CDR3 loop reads CASSGGAGADTQYF. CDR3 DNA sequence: TGCGCCAGCAGTGGCGGTGCCGGGGCAGATACGCAGTATTTT.

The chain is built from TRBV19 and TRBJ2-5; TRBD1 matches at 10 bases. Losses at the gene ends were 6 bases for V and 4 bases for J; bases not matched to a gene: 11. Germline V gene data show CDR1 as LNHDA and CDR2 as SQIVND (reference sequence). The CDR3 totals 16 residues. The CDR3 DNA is TGTGCCAGTAGAGAGTCCCGGGACAGGGGAGGAGAGACCCAGTACTTC. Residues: CASRESRDRGGETQYF.

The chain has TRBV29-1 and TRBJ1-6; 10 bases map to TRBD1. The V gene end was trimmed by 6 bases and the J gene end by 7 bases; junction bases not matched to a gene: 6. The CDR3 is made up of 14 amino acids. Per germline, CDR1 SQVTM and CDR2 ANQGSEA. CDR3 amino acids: CSVRDRGLNSPLHF. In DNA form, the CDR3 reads TGCAGCGTCAGAGACAGGGGGCTCAATTCACCCCTCCACTTT.

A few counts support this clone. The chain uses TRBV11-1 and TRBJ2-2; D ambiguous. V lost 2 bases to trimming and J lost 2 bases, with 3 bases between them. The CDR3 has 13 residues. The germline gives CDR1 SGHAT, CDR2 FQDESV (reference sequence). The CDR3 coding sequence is TGTGCCAGCAGCTTACGTAACACCGGGGAGCTGTTTTTT. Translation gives CASSLRNTGELFF. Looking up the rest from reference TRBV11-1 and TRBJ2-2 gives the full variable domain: EAEVAQSPRYKITEKSQAVAFWCDPISGHATLYWYRQILGQGPELLVQFQDESVVDDSQLPKDRFSAERLKGVDSTLKIQPAELGDSAMYLCASSLRNTGELFFGEGSRLTVL.

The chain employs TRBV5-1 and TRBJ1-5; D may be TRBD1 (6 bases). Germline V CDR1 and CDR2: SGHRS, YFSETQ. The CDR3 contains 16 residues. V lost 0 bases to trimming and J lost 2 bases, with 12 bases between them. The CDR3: CASSLGQGYGNQPQHF. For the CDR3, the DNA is TGCGCCAGCAGCTTGGGGCAGGGGTATGGCAATCAGCCCCAGCATTTT. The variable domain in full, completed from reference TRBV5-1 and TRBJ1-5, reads KAGVTQTPRYLIKTRGQQVTLSCSPISGHRSVSWYQQTPGQGLQFLFEYFSETQRNKGNFPGRFSGRQFSNSRSEMNVSTLELGDSALYLCASSLGQGYGNQPQHFGDGTRLSIL.

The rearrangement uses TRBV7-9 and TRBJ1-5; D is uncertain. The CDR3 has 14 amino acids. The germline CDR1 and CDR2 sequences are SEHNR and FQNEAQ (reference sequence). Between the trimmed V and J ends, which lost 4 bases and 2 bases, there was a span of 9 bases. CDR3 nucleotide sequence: TGTGCCAGCAGCTCCCGGGGTGGCAATCAGCCCCAGCATTTT. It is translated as CASSSRGGNQPQHF.

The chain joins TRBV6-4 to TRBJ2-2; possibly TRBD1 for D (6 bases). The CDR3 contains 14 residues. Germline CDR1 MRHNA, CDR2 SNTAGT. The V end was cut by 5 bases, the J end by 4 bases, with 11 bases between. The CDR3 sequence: CASSPRQATGELFF. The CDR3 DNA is TGTGCCAGCAGTCCAAGACAGGCCACCGGGGAGCTGTTTTTT.